These 13 T cell receptor beta chains originate from one sample sequenced in a study of cytomegalovirus exposure and HLA in healthy donors. Amplification used 60 Vbeta primers and 13 Jbeta primers. TCRdb's table, derived via immunoSEQ multiplex PCR, lists solely in-frame clones and lacks some. This sample yields fewer than 200,000 clones, of which about 80% are seen a single time; roughly 15% belongs to the top ten. Input material: PBMCs. Receptors were obtained from a woman between 25 and 40 years old in good health and CMV-seropositive.

V gene TRBV11-2 combines with J gene TRBJ2-7; D might be TRBD2 (7 bases). Trimming shortened V by 1 base and J by 3 bases, and 10 bases separated the two germline ends. This CDR3 region has 14 residues. Germline-derived CDR1 and CDR2 are SGHAT and FQNNGV. CDR3: CASSLGGGLYEQYF. The CDR3 DNA sequence: TGTGCCAGCAGCTTAGGCGGGGGCCTCTACGAGCAGTACTTC.

The chain couples TRBV27 to TRBJ1-5; D ambiguous. Trimming cost V 5 bases and J 2 bases, with 16 bases left between them. Germline-derived CDR1 and CDR2 are MNHEY and SMNVEV (reference sequence). CDR3 length: 16 residues. In DNA form, the CDR3 reads TGTGCCAGCAGTCCAAGGATTAATCAGGGCAATCAGCCCCAGCATTTT. Its translation: CASSPRINQGNQPQHF.

CDR3 in amino acids: CASSSPPGTGRGANVLTF. CDR3 coding DNA: TGTGCCAGCAGCTCACCGCCGGGAACCGGTAGGGGGGCCAACGTCCTGACTTTC. The V call is TRBV7-8, the J call TRBJ2-6; D might be TRBD2 (5 bases). This CDR3 has 18 amino acids. Trimming shortened V by 4 bases and J by 4 bases, and 20 bases separated the two germline ends. Germline V gives CDR1 SGHVS, CDR2 FQNEAQ.

The V gene is TRBV7-9, the J gene TRBJ2-3; TRBD1 agrees at 9 bases. The germline gives CDR1 SEHNR, CDR2 FQNEAQ (reference sequence). Losses at the gene ends were 0 bases for V and 4 bases for J; bases not matched to a gene: 2. CDR3 size: 15 residues. CDR3 loop: CASSLAGQGSDTQYF. CDR3 nucleotide sequence: TGTGCCAGCAGCTTAGCGGGACAGGGTTCAGATACGCAGTATTTT.

This chain joins TRBV5-1 and TRBJ1-1, with D perhaps matching TRBD1 (5 bases). Trimming shortened V by 0 bases and J by 11 bases, and 17 bases separated the two germline ends. This CDR3 is built from 14 residues. Looked up from germline, CDR1 is SGHRS and CDR2 is YFSETQ. The CDR3 nucleotides are TGCGCCAGCAGCTTGGAGGGGAAGGGAATTACGGCTTTCTTT. Amino acids: CASSLEGKGITAFF.

The CDR3 nucleotides read TGTGCCAGCAGTACCGGACAAGGCGACACTGAAGCTTTCTTT. It specifies CASSTGQGDTEAFF. This sequence joins TRBV6-1 and TRBJ1-1; a possible D gene is TRBD1 (5 bases). V lost 5 bases, J lost 3 bases, and 13 bases lay in between. The CDR3 sequence is 14 residues long. CDR1 and CDR2 (germline): MNHNS, SASEGT.

The rearrangement joins TRBV19 to TRBJ2-3, with D tentatively TRBD1 (6 bases). V was trimmed by 5 bases and J by 4 bases, leaving 16 bases between them. Germline lookup yields CDR1 LNHDA and CDR2 SQIVND (reference sequence). The CDR3 is made up of 15 amino acids. CDR3 DNA sequence: TGTGCCAGTAGTTCACCGGGACACACCTCAGATACGCAGTATTTT. Translation: CASSSPGHTSDTQYF.

This clone was counted between two and nine times. J is TRBJ2-1 and V is TRBV7-3, with D perhaps matching TRBD2 (5 bases). From germline, CDR1 is SGHTA and CDR2 FQGTGA. Trimming removed 0 bases from V and 4 bases from J, with 13 bases in between. The CDR3 has 16 residues. The CDR3 DNA is TGTGCCAGCAGCTTAACTAACACGAGGGATTACAATGAGCAGTTCTTC. This gives the protein CASSLTNTRDYNEQFF.

Of note for this clone: One end of the junction fails to match germline, which may point to a read error. The rearrangement uses TRBV7-9 and TRBJ2-2; D uncertain. CDR3 length: 13 residues. CDR1 and CDR2 from the germline V gene are SEHNR and FQNEAQ (reference sequence). The CDR3: CSSNSLATGELFF. Written as DNA, the CDR3 is TGTTCCAGCAACTCTCTCGCCACCGGGGAGCTGTTTTTT. The whole variable domain, remainder taken from reference TRBV7-9 and TRBJ2-2, is DTGVSQNPRHKITKRGQNVTFRCDPISEHNRLYWYRQTLGQGPEFLTYFQNEAQLEKSRLLSDRFSAERPKGSFSTLEIQRTEQGDSAMYLCSSNSLATGELFFGEGSRLTVL.

V and J are TRBV29-1 and TRBJ2-5; weak D call: TRBD2 (6 bases). V dropped 5 bases and J dropped 5 bases, with 9 bases sitting between them. The germline V gene encodes CDR1 SQVTM and CDR2 ANQGSEA. There are 11 residues in the CDR3. As DNA, the CDR3 is TGCAGCGTTTCGGGGAGGGAGACCCAGTACTTC. Residues: CSVSGRETQYF.

This chain links TRBV9 with TRBJ2-1; 7 bases are a match to TRBD1. After removal of 0 bases from V and 13 bases from J, the junction contained 7 bases not matched to a gene. The CDR3 loop spans 13 amino acids. Germline V gene data show CDR1 as SGDLS and CDR2 as YYNGEE. For the CDR3, the DNA is TGTGCCAGCAGCGTAGGAGGGGACAGCGAACAGTTCTTC. Translated, it gives CASSVGGDSEQFF.

The rearrangement joins TRBV7-2 to TRBJ1-4; D gene unclear. From germline, CDR1 is SGHTA and CDR2 FQGNSA. The CDR3 sequence is 12 residues long. V was shortened by 8 bases and J by 5 bases, with 9 bases between the two germline ends. CDR3: CASSFPNEKLFF. DNA for the CDR3: TGTGCCAGCTCTTTCCCGAATGAAAAACTGTTTTTT.

This sequence joins TRBV5-4 and TRBJ1-2; D not resolved. CDR1 and CDR2 (germline): SGHNT, YYREEE (reference sequence). The CDR3 has 12 amino acids. Trimming took off 1 base at V and 6 bases at J, with 7 bases between the two ends. CDR3 loop: CASSLYRDGYTF. The CDR3 DNA is TGTGCCAGCAGCTTGTACAGAGATGGCTACACCTTC.